Below, 32 T cell receptor beta chains from the same sample are listed, as sequenced in a study of blood T cell repertoires in COVID-19. The repertoire was sequenced with immunoSEQ multiplex PCR; TCRdb's copy has only in-frame clones and lacks some. The sample comprises 250,000 or so clones, approximately 90% of which are singletons, and just over 0.85% rests with the top ten. The sequenced sample consisted of PBMCs or T cells enriched from blood (not recorded which). The origin of the receptors is a man in his fifties or sixties who had been exposed to COVID-19.

This rearrangement joins TRBV30 to TRBJ1-6; 7 bases fit TRBD1. V was pared by 5 bases and J by 9 bases, with 4 bases of the junction left unmatched. CDR3 length: 12 residues. CDR1 and CDR2 (germline): GTSNPN, SVGIG (reference sequence). The CDR3 reads CAWDRELSPLHF. The CDR3 DNA is TGTGCCTGGGACAGGGAACTTTCACCCCTCCACTTT.

V is TRBV28 and J is TRBJ2-2; TRBD1 is a possible D gene (6 bases). Trimming shortened V by 3 bases and J by 3 bases, and 23 bases separated the two germline ends. The CDR3 is 19 amino acids. The V gene's germline CDR1 is MDHEN and CDR2 SYDVKM. The DNA of the CDR3 is TGTGCCAGCAGTTTCCCTGCGAAGGGACAAGGACGGGACACCGGGGAGCTGTTTTTT. This gives the protein CASSFPAKGQGRDTGELFF.

Comment on this clone: One end of the junction fails to match germline, which may point to a read error. CDR3 region: CASSLAGETQYF. As DNA, the CDR3 is TGTGCTAGCAGTCTAGCGGGCGAGACCCAGTACTTC. The chain uses TRBV7-7 and TRBJ2-5; the match to TRBD2 covers 8 bases. Germline V gene lookup returns CDR1 SSHAT and CDR2 FNYEAQ (reference sequence). The CDR3 is made up of 12 amino acids.

About this clone: One end of the junction fails to match germline, which may point to a read error. V gene TRBV2 combines with J gene TRBJ2-1; 8 nucleotides line up with TRBD2. The germline gives CDR1 SNHLY, CDR2 FYNNEI. The CDR3 runs to 16 residues. The CDR3 is CASREVPGLGYNEQFF. In nucleotides, the CDR3 is TGTGCCAGCAGGGAAGTACCGGGACTAGGCTACAATGAGCAGTTCTTC.

This clone was seen a single time. The chain links TRBV3-1 (or the pseudogene TRBV3-2) to TRBJ2-7, with D tentatively TRBD1 (6 bases). V shed 4 bases and J shed 4 bases, with 20 bases lying between them. There are 16 residues in the CDR3. CDR1 is LGHDT, CDR2 YNNKEL, per germline (reference sequence). The CDR3 is CASSPTSHTRGYEQYF. The DNA for the CDR3 is TGTGCCAGCAGCCCCACTTCCCATACCAGGGGTTACGAGCAGTACTTC.

The rearrangement joins TRBV2 to TRBJ1-1; 9 bases are shared with TRBD1. CDR3 length: 19 residues. J lost 1 base, V lost 0 bases, and 12 bases had no gene match. From germline, CDR1 is SNHLY and CDR2 FYNNEI. The CDR3 nucleotides are TGTGCCAGCAGTGAAGCAGGCCTCCGGGGACAGGGTACGAACACTGAAGCTTTCTTT. Residues: CASSEAGLRGQGTNTEAFF.

CDR3 bases: TGCGCCAGCAGCTCCCAAGTCGGGGAGACAGATACGCAGTATTTT. Translating it yields CASSSQVGETDTQYF. The V and J genes are TRBV5-1 and TRBJ2-3, with D maybe TRBD2 (5 bases). The CDR3 totals 15 residues. The V end lost 3 bases, the J end lost 3 bases, and 14 bases lay between the germline ends. Germline V gene sequence: CDR1 SGHRS, CDR2 YFSETQ.

The chain combines TRBV19 with TRBJ1-5; 7 bases match TRBD1. J lost 5 bases, V lost 4 bases, and 11 bases had no gene match. In germline, CDR1 is LNHDA, CDR2 SQIVND (reference sequence). The CDR3 runs to 16 residues. The CDR3 coding sequence is TGTGCCAGTAGTAACTCTCCCGGGACAGCCTATCAGCCCCAGCATTTT. Translation: CASSNSPGTAYQPQHF.

The gene calls are TRBV7-2 and TRBJ2-1; no definite D call. Germline V lookup: CDR1 SGHTA, CDR2 FQGNSA. CDR3 length: 15 amino acids. V shed 6 bases and J shed 1 base, with 13 bases lying between them. In nucleotides, the CDR3 is TGTGCCAGCAGTTCCGACCGGGTTTCCTACAATGAGCAGTTCTTC. It specifies CASSSDRVSYNEQFF. Supplemented by reference TRBV7-2 and TRBJ2-1, the full variable domain reads GAGVSQSPSNKVTEKGKDVELRCDPISGHTALYWYRQSLGQGLEFLIYFQGNSAPDKSGLPSDRFSAERTGGSVSTLTIQRTQQEDSAVYLCASSSDRVSYNEQFFGPGTRLTVL.

The chain is built from TRBV9 and TRBJ1-2; possible D gene TRBD1, 6 bases. The V gene's germline CDR1 is SGDLS and CDR2 YYNGEE. Trimming took off 0 bases at V and 10 bases at J, with 16 bases between the two ends. There are 14 residues in the CDR3. The CDR3 sequence: CASSVASLGGAYTF. The CDR3 coding sequence is TGTGCCAGCAGCGTAGCTAGCTTGGGGGGGGCCTACACCTTC.

The chain couples TRBV28 to TRBJ2-2, with 8 positions matching TRBD2. CDR1 and CDR2 (germline): MDHEN, SYDVKM. This CDR3 has 13 residues. Trimming cost V 6 bases and J 5 bases; bases outside gene matches: 2. The CDR3: CASRPGGTGELFF. CDR3 coding DNA: TGTGCCAGCAGACCGGGGGGGACCGGGGAGCTGTTTTTT.

The V gene is TRBV2, the J gene TRBJ1-1; D possibly corresponds to TRBD1 (5 bases). Germline values: CDR1 SNHLY, CDR2 FYNNEI. V shed 2 bases and J shed 1 base, with 11 bases lying between them. The CDR3 length is 15 residues. The CDR3 DNA reads TGTGCCAGCAGTGAACAGGGCCAGGAGAACACTGAAGCTTTCTTT. It yields the protein CASSEQGQENTEAFF. Drawing the rest from reference TRBV2 and TRBJ1-1, the complete variable domain is EPEVTQTPSHQVTQMGQEVILRCVPISNHLYFYWYRQILGQKVEFLVSFYNNEISEKSEIFDDQFSVERPDGSNFTLKIRSTKLEDSAMYFCASSEQGQENTEAFFGQGTRLTVV.

The chain carries TRBV5-5 and TRBJ1-5; 8 bases map to TRBD1. CDR1 and CDR2 from the germline V gene are SGHKS and YYEKEE (reference sequence). J lost 5 bases, V lost 4 bases, and 5 bases had no gene match. The CDR3 is made up of 14 amino acids. CDR3: CASSRTGSDQPQHF. CDR3 bases: TGTGCCAGCAGCCGGACAGGGTCCGATCAGCCCCAGCATTTT.

The V call is TRBV5-1, the J call TRBJ1-3; D might be TRBD1 (5 bases). Germline V CDR1 and CDR2: SGHRS, YFSETQ. This CDR3 contains 14 residues. V was trimmed by 4 bases and J by 8 bases, leaving 16 bases between them. This chain's CDR3 is CASSLDSNEDTIYF. As DNA, the CDR3 is TGCGCCAGCAGCCTCGACAGTAACGAGGACACCATATATTTT.

This clone came up once. The chain carries TRBV6-4 and TRBJ2-5, with D perhaps TRBD2 (5 bases). This CDR3 contains 13 residues. Trimming took 2 bases from V and 7 from J, leaving 11 bases between them. Germline V gene lookup returns CDR1 MRHNA and CDR2 SNTAGT. Written as DNA, the CDR3 is TGTGCCAGCAGTGACAGGTCCGGAGGGACCCAGTACTTC. This translates into CASSDRSGGTQYF.

Of note for this clone: Other DNA variants within this sample encode the same CDR3. The chain employs TRBV9 and TRBJ1-3; D gene unclear. V lost 0 bases to trimming and J lost 0 bases, with 4 bases between them. Germline assignment: CDR1 SGDLS and CDR2 YYNGEE. The CDR3 sequence is 14 residues long. The CDR3, as DNA: TGTGCCAGCAGCGTAGCCGTCTCTGGAAACACCATATATTTT. It translates to CASSVAVSGNTIYF.

V usage is TRBV5-8 and J usage is TRBJ1-2; 8 bases line up with TRBD1. V shed 0 bases and J 4 bases; nucleotides not matched to a gene: 5. The CDR3 is 15 amino acids. The germline gives CDR1 SGHTS, CDR2 YDEGEE. The CDR3 region is CASSLAAGGFYGYTF. The CDR3 DNA sequence: TGTGCCAGCAGCTTGGCGGCAGGGGGCTTCTATGGCTACACCTTC.

The chain links TRBV12-3 or TRBV12-4 to TRBJ2-7; D might be TRBD2 (5 bases). The V end was cut by 5 bases, the J end by 4 bases, with 12 bases between. The CDR3 loop spans 13 amino acids. CDR3 region: CASSNGIPYEQYF. In DNA form, the CDR3 reads TGTGCCAGCAGTAACGGGATTCCTTACGAGCAGTACTTC.

This clone was observed a single time. The CDR3 nucleotides are TGTGCCAGCAGGGAGGGAGGAGGCGAGCAGTTCTTC. It specifies CASREGGGEQFF. V usage is TRBV7-9 and J usage is TRBJ2-1, with a tentative D call TRBD2 (6 bases). Germline V lookup: CDR1 SEHNR, CDR2 FQNEAQ (reference sequence). Between the trimmed V and J ends, which lost 6 bases and 10 bases, there was a span of 13 bases. The CDR3 is 12 amino acids.

This chain joins TRBV28 and TRBJ1-1, with a possible D match to TRBD1 (5 bases). Trimming took 6 bases from V and 7 from J, leaving 18 bases between them. CDR1 is MDHEN, CDR2 SYDVKM, per germline. The CDR3 is made up of 14 amino acids. CDR3 residues: CASRFRDSNLEAFF. CDR3 bases: TGTGCCAGCAGGTTCCGTGACAGTAATCTTGAAGCTTTCTTT.

The rearrangement uses TRBV2 and TRBJ2-1; D is possibly TRBD1 (5 bases). Germline V CDR1 and CDR2: SNHLY, FYNNEI. The ends were cut back, 5 bases at V and 0 bases at J, with 11 bases in the middle. This CDR3 contains 15 residues. CDR3 protein: CASSLTGISYNEQFF. CDR3 nucleotides: TGTGCCAGCAGTCTTACAGGTATCTCCTACAATGAGCAGTTCTTC.

V gene TRBV4-1 combines with J gene TRBJ1-3; possibly TRBD1 for D (6 bases). V was cut by 0 bases and J by 3 bases, with 9 bases left in between. Germline-derived CDR1 and CDR2 are MGHRA and YSYEKL. The CDR3 spans 15 residues. CDR3 bases: TGCGCCAGCAGCCAAGACTCCAGGGGTGGAAACACCATATATTTT. It is translated as CASSQDSRGGNTIYF.

The rearrangement links TRBV19 to TRBJ1-1; a possible D gene is TRBD1 (6 bases). V was pared by 4 bases and J by 5 bases, with 26 bases between. Per the germline V gene, CDR1 is LNHDA and CDR2 is SQIVND (reference sequence). The CDR3 is 18 residues long. The CDR3 loop reads CASSRGIRQVLKRTEAFF. The CDR3 DNA reads TGTGCCAGTAGTAGGGGGATCCGACAGGTTCTTAAGAGGACTGAAGCTTTCTTT.

The gene calls are TRBV7-2 and TRBJ2-5; the match to TRBD2 covers 10 bases. Germline CDR1 is SGHTA and CDR2 is FQGNSA. CDR3 length: 16 residues. J lost 5 bases, V lost 4 bases, and 10 bases had no gene match. This CDR3 is CASSSFLAGAGETQYF. DNA for the CDR3: TGTGCCAGCAGCTCCTTTCTAGCGGGGGCCGGGGAGACCCAGTACTTC.

The rearrangement uses TRBV7-8 and TRBJ2-1, with TRBD1 as a possible D gene (6 bases). CDR1 and CDR2 (germline): SGHVS, FQNEAQ. V lost 7 bases, J lost 9 bases, and 16 bases lay in between. The CDR3 length is 13 residues. CDR3 sequence: CASTVQGYGEQFF. As DNA, the CDR3 is TGTGCCAGCACCGTACAGGGTTACGGTGAGCAGTTCTTC.

V usage is TRBV19 and J usage is TRBJ2-5; 10 bases map to TRBD1. V was pared by 5 bases and J by 6 bases, with 12 bases of the junction left unmatched. Per germline, CDR1 LNHDA and CDR2 SQIVND (reference sequence). The CDR3 loop spans 16 amino acids. CDR3 nucleotide sequence: TGTGCCAGTAGTGCACTCCGGGACAGGGGTCAACAGACCCAGTACTTC. Translating it yields CASSALRDRGQQTQYF.

The V gene is TRBV4-1, the J gene TRBJ2-7, with 9 bases lining up with TRBD2. Germline V gene data show CDR1 as MGHRA and CDR2 as YSYEKL. CDR3 length equals 18 residues. Unmatched junction bases numbered 13, after V lost 4 bases and J lost 0 bases. The CDR3 loop reads CASSPWDLGSGGSYEQYV. DNA for the CDR3: TGCGCCAGCAGCCCTTGGGACCTGGGTAGCGGGGGCTCCTACGAGCAGTACGTC.

The V and J genes are TRBV6-2 or TRBV6-3 and TRBJ2-5; TRBD1 matches at 7 bases. V dropped 4 bases and J dropped 1; count of bases not matched to a gene: 3. Germline V gives CDR1 MNHEY, CDR2 SVGEGT. CDR3 length: 14 amino acids. Here the CDR3 DNA reads TGTGCCAGCAGTTCCCGGGACAGCCAAGAGACCCAGTACTTC. As protein: CASSSRDSQETQYF.

The chain joins TRBV24-1 to TRBJ1-1, with TRBD1 identical over 8 bases. CDR1 KGHDR and CDR2 SFDVKD come from the germline V gene. CDR3 length: 14 residues. V was clipped by 3 bases and J by 5 bases; unmatched bases: 4. The CDR3 region is CATSDNRGRTEAFF. The CDR3 DNA reads TGTGCCACCAGTGATAACAGGGGGAGAACTGAAGCTTTCTTT.

This chain uses TRBV19 with TRBJ1-2; TRBD1 is a possible D gene (6 bases). The CDR3 runs to 12 residues. Germline loops: CDR1 LNHDA, CDR2 SQIVND (reference sequence). Trimming pared 9 bases from V and 2 bases from J, leaving 10 bases between. Written as DNA, the CDR3 is TGTGCCAGCCAAGGACAGAACTATGGCTACACCTTC. Residues: CASQGQNYGYTF.

The chain links TRBV12-3 or TRBV12-4 to TRBJ1-2; 7 positions match TRBD1. Trimming at V came to 4 bases and at J to 2 bases, leaving 1 base not matched to a gene. CDR3 size: 13 residues. The CDR3 DNA follows: TGTGCCAGCAGTTGGGACAGAAACTATGGCTACACCTTC. Translation gives CASSWDRNYGYTF.

The chain has TRBV11-2 and TRBJ1-1; D call uncertain. From germline, CDR1 is SGHAT and CDR2 FQNNGV. V was shortened by 6 bases and J by 5 bases, with 10 bases between the two germline ends. CDR3 length: 12 amino acids. The CDR3 sequence: CASSTGITEAFF. CDR3 bases: TGTGCCAGCAGTACGGGGATTACTGAAGCTTTCTTT.